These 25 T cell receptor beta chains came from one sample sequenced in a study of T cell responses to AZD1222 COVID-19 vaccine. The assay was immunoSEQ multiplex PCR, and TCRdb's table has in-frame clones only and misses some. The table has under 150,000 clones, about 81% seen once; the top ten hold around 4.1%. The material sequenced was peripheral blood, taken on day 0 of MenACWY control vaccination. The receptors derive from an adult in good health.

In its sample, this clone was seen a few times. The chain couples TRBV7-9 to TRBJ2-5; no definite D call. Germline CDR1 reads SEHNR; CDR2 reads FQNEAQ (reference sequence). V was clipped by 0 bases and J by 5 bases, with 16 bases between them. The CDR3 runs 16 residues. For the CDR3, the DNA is TGTGCCAGCAGCTTAGCCTTAGTCCGGTCCCCCGAGACCCAGTACTTC. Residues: CASSLALVRSPETQYF.

Here the CDR3 reads CASSLEGAVNYGYTF. CDR3 nucleotides: TGTGCCAGCAGCTTAGAGGGGGCAGTTAACTATGGCTACACCTTC. The V call is TRBV11-2, the J call TRBJ1-2; D perhaps matches TRBD1 (6 bases). CDR1 SGHAT and CDR2 FQNNGV come from the germline V gene. The CDR3 is 15 amino acids. Trimming removed 0 bases from V and 1 base from J, with 9 bases in between.

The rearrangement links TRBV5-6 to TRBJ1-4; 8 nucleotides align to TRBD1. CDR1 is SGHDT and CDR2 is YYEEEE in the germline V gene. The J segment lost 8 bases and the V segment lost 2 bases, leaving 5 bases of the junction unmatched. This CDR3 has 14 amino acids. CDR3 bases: TGTGCCAGCAGCTTTCAGGGGGCGGAGGAAAAACTGTTTTTT. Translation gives CASSFQGAEEKLFF.

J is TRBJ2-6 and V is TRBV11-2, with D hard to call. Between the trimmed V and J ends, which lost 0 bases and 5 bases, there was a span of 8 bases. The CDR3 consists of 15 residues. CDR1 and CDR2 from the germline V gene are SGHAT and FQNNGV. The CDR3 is CASSLERTRANVLTF. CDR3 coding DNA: TGTGCCAGCAGCTTAGAGCGAACGCGGGCCAACGTCCTGACTTTC.

The CDR3 sequence: CASSQERVRSYNEQFF. For the CDR3, the DNA is TGTGCCAGCAGCCAGGAAAGGGTCCGGTCCTACAATGAGCAGTTCTTC. The gene calls are TRBV14 and TRBJ2-1, with D unclear. CDR3 length: 16 amino acids. Germline CDR1 SGHDN, CDR2 FVKESK. The V end was cut by 3 bases, the J end by 1 base, with 13 bases between.

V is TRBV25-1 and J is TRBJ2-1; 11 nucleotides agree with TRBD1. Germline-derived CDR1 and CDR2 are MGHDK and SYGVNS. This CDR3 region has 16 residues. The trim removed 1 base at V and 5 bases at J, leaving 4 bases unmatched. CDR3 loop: CASSEWTGGKDNEQFF. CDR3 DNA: TGTGCCAGCAGTGAATGGACAGGGGGCAAGGACAATGAGCAGTTCTTC.

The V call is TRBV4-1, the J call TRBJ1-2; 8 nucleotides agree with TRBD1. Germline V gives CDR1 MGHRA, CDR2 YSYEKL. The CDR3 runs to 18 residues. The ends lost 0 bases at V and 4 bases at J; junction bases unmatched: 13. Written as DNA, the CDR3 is TGCGCCAGCAGCCAAGATATAATGTATTGGACAGGGACCTATGGCTACACCTTC. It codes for CASSQDIMYWTGTYGYTF.

CDR3 loop: CASSNTGDYGYTF. The CDR3 coding sequence is TGTGCCAGCAGCAATACAGGGGACTATGGCTACACCTTC. The J gene is TRBJ1-2, the V gene TRBV6-5; 7 nucleotides line up with TRBD1. The trim removed 6 bases at V and 3 bases at J, leaving 4 bases unmatched. The CDR3 is 13 residues long. Germline V gene data show CDR1 as MNHEY and CDR2 as SVGAGI.

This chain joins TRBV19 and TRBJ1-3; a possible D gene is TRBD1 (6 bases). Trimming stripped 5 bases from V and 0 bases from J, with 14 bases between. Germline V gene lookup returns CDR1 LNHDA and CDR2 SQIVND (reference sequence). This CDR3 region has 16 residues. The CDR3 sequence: CASSYNGQSSGNTIYF. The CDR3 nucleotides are TGTGCCAGTAGTTACAACGGACAGTCCTCTGGAAACACCATATATTTT. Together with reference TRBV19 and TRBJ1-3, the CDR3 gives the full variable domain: DGGITQSPKYLFRKEGQNVTLSCEQNLNHDAMYWYRQDPGQGLRLIYYSQIVNDFQKGDIAEGYSVSREKKESFPLTVTSAQKNPTAFYLCASSYNGQSSGNTIYFGEGSWLTVV.

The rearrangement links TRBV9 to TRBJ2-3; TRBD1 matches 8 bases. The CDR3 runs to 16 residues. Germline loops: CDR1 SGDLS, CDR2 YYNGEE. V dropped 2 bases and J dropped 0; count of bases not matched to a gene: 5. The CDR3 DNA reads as TGTGCCAGCAGCGTCCAGGGGGCGAGGAGCACAGATACGCAGTATTTT. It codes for CASSVQGARSTDTQYF.

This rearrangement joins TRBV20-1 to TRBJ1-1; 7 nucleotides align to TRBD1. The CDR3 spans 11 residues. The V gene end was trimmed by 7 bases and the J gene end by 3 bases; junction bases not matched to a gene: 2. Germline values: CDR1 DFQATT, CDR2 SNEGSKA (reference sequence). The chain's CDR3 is CSVQGDTEAFF. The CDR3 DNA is TGCAGTGTCCAGGGGGACACTGAAGCTTTCTTT.

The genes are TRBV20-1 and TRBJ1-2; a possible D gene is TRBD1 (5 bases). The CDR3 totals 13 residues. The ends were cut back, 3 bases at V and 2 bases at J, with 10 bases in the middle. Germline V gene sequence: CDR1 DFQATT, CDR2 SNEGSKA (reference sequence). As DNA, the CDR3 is TGCAGTGCTAGTTTGCAGGGAAACTATGGCTACACCTTC. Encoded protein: CSASLQGNYGYTF.

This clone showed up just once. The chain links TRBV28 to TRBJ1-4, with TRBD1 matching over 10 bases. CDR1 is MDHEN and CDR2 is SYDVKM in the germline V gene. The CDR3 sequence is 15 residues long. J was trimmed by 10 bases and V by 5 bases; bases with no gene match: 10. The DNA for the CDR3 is TGTGCCAGCAGTCCACCCGGGACAGGGGTCGGAAAACTGTTTTTT. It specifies CASSPPGTGVGKLFF.

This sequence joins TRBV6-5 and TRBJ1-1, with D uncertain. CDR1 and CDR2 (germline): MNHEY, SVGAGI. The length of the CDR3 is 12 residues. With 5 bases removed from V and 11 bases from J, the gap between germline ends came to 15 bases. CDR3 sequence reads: CASSTHGLGAFF. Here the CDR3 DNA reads TGTGCCAGCAGTACGCACGGTTTGGGGGCTTTCTTT.

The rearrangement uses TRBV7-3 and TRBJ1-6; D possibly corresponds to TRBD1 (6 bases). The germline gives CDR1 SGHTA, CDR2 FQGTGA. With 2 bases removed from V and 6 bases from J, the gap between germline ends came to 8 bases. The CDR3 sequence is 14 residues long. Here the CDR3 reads CASSLGGPNSPLHF. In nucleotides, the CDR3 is TGTGCCAGCAGCTTAGGGGGGCCTAATTCACCCCTCCACTTT.

Written as DNA, the CDR3 is TGTGCCAGCAGTTACTGGACAGGGGGCACTGAAGCTTTCTTT. Its protein product is CASSYWTGGTEAFF. V gene TRBV6-5 combines with J gene TRBJ1-1, with 10 bases fitting TRBD1. This CDR3 contains 14 residues. In germline, CDR1 is MNHEY, CDR2 SVGAGI. V dropped 1 base and J dropped 4; count of bases not matched to a gene: 0.

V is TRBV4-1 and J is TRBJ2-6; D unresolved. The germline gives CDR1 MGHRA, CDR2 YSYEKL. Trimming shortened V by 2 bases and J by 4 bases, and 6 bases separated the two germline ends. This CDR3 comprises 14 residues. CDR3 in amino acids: CASSQTPGANVLTF. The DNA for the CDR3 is TGCGCCAGCAGCCAAACACCAGGGGCCAACGTCCTGACTTTC.

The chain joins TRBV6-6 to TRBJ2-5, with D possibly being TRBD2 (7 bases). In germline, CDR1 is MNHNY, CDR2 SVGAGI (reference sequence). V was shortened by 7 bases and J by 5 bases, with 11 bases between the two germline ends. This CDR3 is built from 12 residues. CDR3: CASNGGAETQYF. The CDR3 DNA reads TGTGCCAGCAATGGGGGGGCGGAGACCCAGTACTTC.

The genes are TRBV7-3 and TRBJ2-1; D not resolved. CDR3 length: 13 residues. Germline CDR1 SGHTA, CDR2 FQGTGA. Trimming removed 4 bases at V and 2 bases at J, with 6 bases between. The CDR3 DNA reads TGTGCCAGCAGCTCAGACCCCTACAATGAGCAGTTCTTC. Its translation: CASSSDPYNEQFF.

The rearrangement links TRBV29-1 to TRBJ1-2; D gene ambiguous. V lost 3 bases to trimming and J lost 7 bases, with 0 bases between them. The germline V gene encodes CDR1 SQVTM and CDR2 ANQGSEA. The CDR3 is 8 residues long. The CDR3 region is CSVDGYTF. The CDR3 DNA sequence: TGCAGCGTTGATGGCTACACCTTC.

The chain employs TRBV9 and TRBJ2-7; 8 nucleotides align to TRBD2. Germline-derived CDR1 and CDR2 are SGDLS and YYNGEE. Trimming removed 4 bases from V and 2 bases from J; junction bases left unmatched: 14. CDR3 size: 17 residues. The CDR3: CASSSSGSGGPAYEQYF. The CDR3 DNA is TGTGCCAGCAGCTCCTCGGGAAGCGGGGGCCCCGCCTACGAGCAGTACTTC. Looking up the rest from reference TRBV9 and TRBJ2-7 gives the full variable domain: DSGVTQTPKHLITATGQRVTLRCSPRSGDLSVYWYQQSLDQGLQFLIQYYNGEERAKGNILERFSAQQFPDLHSELNLSSLELGDSALYFCASSSSGSGGPAYEQYFGPGTRLTVT.

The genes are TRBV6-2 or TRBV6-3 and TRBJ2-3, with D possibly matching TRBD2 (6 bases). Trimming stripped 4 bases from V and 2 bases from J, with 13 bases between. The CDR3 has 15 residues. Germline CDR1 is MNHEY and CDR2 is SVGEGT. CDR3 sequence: CASSSRRGYTDTQYF. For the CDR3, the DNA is TGTGCCAGCAGTTCCAGGCGGGGATACACAGATACGCAGTATTTT.

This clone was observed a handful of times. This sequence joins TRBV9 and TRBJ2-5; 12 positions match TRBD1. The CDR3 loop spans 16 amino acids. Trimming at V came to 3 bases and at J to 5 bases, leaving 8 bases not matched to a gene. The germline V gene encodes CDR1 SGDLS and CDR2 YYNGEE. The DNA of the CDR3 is TGTGCCAGCAGCGACGGGACAGGGGGCGTTGAGGAGACCCAGTACTTC. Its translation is CASSDGTGGVEETQYF.

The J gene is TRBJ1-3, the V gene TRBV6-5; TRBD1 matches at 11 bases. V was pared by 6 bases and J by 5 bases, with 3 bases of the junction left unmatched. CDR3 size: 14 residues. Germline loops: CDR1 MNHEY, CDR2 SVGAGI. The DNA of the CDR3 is TGTGCCAGCAGGGGGACAGGGGGTAGAAACACCATATATTTT. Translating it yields CASRGTGGRNTIYF.

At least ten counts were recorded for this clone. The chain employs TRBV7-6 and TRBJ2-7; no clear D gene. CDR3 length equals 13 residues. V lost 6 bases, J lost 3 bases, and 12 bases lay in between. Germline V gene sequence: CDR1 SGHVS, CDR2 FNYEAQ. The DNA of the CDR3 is TGTGCCAGCAGTGCCGGGCCCAACTACGAGCAGTACGTC. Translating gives CASSAGPNYEQYV.